Sequencing of this T cell receptor (beta chain) was carried out in a study of human T cells and chemical hapten exposure. As for the study in general: DPC at 2% was the sensitizing agent, placed on about 2 cm by about 2 cm of upper inner arm skin. Study results and limitations: Large CDR3 similarity clusters arose significantly more often from expanded TCRs than from controls. Sensitizing with DPC caused no change in TCRs above 1 in 1000 frequency.

The CDR3 runs 14 residues. With V trimmed by 7 bases and J by 3 bases, 6 bases remained unmatched. CDR1 and CDR2 from the germline V gene are MNHNS and SASEGT. TCRdb called the RACE reads again in MiXCR, with one record for every CDR3 protein. The sample has some 77,000 distinct CDR3 sequences, around a tenth seen once. The time point is: patch test 1, 2 weeks after DPC sensitization. Stated treatment: therapeutic diphenylcyclopropenone sensitization with weekly scalp DPC. Every patch test was put on after a blood sample was taken. This clonotype was counted at least ten times. The antigen is undetermined.

The clonotype comes from a woman in her fifties or sixties with alopecia areata. Some clones in this sample may be carry-over from other donors' samples. The chain links TRBV6-1 to TRBJ2-1, with TRBD2 matching over 7 bases. Material: whole blood, obtained in connection with sensitization to the hapten diphenylcyclopropenone (DPC). For the CDR3, the DNA is TGTGCCAGCATGACCGGGACTAACTACAATGAGCAGTTCTTC. Translating it yields CASMTGTNYNEQFF.